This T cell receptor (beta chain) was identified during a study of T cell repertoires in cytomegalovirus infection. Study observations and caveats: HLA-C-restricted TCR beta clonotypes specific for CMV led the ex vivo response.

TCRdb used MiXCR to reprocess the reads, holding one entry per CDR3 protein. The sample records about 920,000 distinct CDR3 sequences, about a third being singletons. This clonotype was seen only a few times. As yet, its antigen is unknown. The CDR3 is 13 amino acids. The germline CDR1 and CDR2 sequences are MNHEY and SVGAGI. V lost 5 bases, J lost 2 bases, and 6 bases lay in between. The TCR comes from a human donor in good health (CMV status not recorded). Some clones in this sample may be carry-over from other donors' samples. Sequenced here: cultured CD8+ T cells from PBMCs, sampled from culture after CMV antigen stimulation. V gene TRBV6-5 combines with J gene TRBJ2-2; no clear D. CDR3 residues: CASSRTNTGELFF. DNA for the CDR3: TGTGCCAGCAGTAGGACCAACACCGGGGAGCTGTTTTTT.